These 21 T cell receptor beta chains came from one sample sequenced in a study. Each CDR3 protein is one row after TCRdb ran MiXCR on the RT-PCR reads. The table lists around 700,000 distinct CDR3 sequences, over 12% of them singletons. Sample: memory CD4+ T cells from blood. These receptor sequences come from a female donor in good health, serving as a healthy control.

The V call is TRBV20-1, the J call TRBJ2-7; D is unresolved. Trimming shortened V by 6 bases and J by 7 bases, and 16 bases separated the two germline ends. The CDR3 contains 12 residues. Germline CDR1 DFQATT, CDR2 SNEGSKA (reference sequence). The CDR3 region has the DNA TGCAGTGCCTCTCGTCGTCCGGGTGAGCAGTACTTC. Translating it yields CSASRRPGEQYF.

This clonotype was observed a handful of times. The CDR3 reads CASTIGAGVTDTQYF. The CDR3 DNA follows: TGTGCCAGCACCATCGGGGCTGGCGTAACAGATACGCAGTATTTT. The rearrangement links TRBV7-9 to TRBJ2-3, with D perhaps TRBD1 or TRBD2 (5 bases each). Germline V gene data show CDR1 as SEHNR and CDR2 as FQNEAQ (reference sequence). V dropped 7 bases and J dropped 3 bases, with 17 bases sitting between them. The CDR3 consists of 15 residues.

The sample holds a few counts of this clonotype. V and J are TRBV20-1 and TRBJ1-1; no definite D call. The CDR3 length is 15 residues. Germline V lookup: CDR1 DFQATT, CDR2 SNEGSKA (reference sequence). V lost 1 base and J 1 base, leaving 13 bases between the germline ends. In nucleotides, the CDR3 is TGCAGTGCTAGAGTTTTACCGACCTCGAACACTGAAGCTTTCTTT. Amino acids: CSARVLPTSNTEAFF.

This chain uses TRBV6-6 with TRBJ2-1; D is unclear. CDR3 size: 15 residues. V dropped 0 bases and J dropped 0 bases, with 6 bases sitting between them. The germline V gene encodes CDR1 MNHNY and CDR2 SVGAGI (reference sequence). In DNA, the CDR3 is TGTGCCAGCAGTTACTCCGAGAGCTCCTACAATGAGCAGTTCTTC. Translation gives CASSYSESSYNEQFF.

This sequence joins TRBV15 and TRBJ1-2; the D gene is possibly TRBD1 (6 bases). The CDR3 length is 14 residues. Per the germline V gene, CDR1 is LNHNV and CDR2 is YYDKDF (reference sequence). Trimming took off 0 bases at V and 4 bases at J, with 9 bases between the two ends. CDR3 sequence reads: CATSREGGAYGYTF. The CDR3 nucleotides are TGTGCCACCAGCAGAGAGGGGGGGGCCTATGGCTACACCTTC. The variable domain in full, with the rest retrieved from reference TRBV15 and TRBJ1-2, is DAMVIQNPRYQVTQFGKPVTLSCSQTLNHNVMYWYQQKSSQAPKLLFHYYDKDFNNEADTPDNFQSRRPNTSFCFLDIRSPGLGDTAMYLCATSREGGAYGYTFGSGTRLTVV.

This clonotype was detected only a few times. This chain joins TRBV7-3 and TRBJ1-2; maybe TRBD1 (5 bases). Deletions cut 0 bases from V and 8 bases from J, with 22 bases between. This CDR3 contains 17 residues. The germline V gene has CDR1 SGHTA and CDR2 FQGTGA. This CDR3 is CASSLTPPPDKGNGYTF. In nucleotides, the CDR3 is TGTGCCAGCAGCTTAACACCGCCCCCGGACAAGGGGAACGGCTACACCTTC.

This clonotype was observed many times. The genes are TRBV15 and TRBJ1-2, with TRBD1 matching 8 bases. The CDR3 runs 15 residues. V lost 0 bases, J lost 4 bases, and 4 bases stayed unmatched. CDR1 is LNHNV and CDR2 is YYDKDF in the germline V gene (reference sequence). This CDR3 is CATSRDRTGIYGYTF. The CDR3 DNA reads as TGTGCCACCAGCAGAGACCGGACAGGGATCTATGGCTACACCTTC.

This clonotype was detected many times. The chain employs TRBV6-5 and TRBJ1-5; 9 bases are shared with TRBD1. This CDR3 is 14 amino acids long. Unmatched junction bases numbered 3, after V lost 3 bases and J lost 6 bases. CDR1 and CDR2 (germline): MNHEY, SVGAGI. Here the CDR3 reads CASSYTGGRQPQHF. The CDR3 nucleotides are TGTGCCAGCAGTTATACAGGGGGCCGTCAGCCCCAGCATTTT.

This clonotype was recorded at least ten times. CDR3 residues: CASSLPQGLETQYF. CDR3 nucleotide sequence: TGTGCCAGCAGCTTACCACAGGGGCTGGAGACCCAGTACTTC. V usage is TRBV7-6 and J usage is TRBJ2-5; 7 nucleotides match TRBD1. Germline V CDR1 and CDR2: SGHVS, FNYEAQ. The CDR3 is 14 amino acids. The J segment lost 5 bases and the V segment lost 2 bases, leaving 5 bases of the junction unmatched. The full variable domain, rest sourced from reference TRBV7-6 and TRBJ2-5, is GAGVSQSPRYKVTKRGQDVALRCDPISGHVSLYWYRQALGQGPEFLTYFNYEAQQDKSGLPNDRFSAERPEGSISTLTIQRTEQRDSAMYRCASSLPQGLETQYFGPGTRLLVL.

This clonotype was found a few times. The V gene is TRBV7-2, the J gene TRBJ2-2, with D tentatively TRBD2 (6 bases). The ends were cut back, 4 bases at V and 1 base at J, with 7 bases in the middle. CDR3 length equals 14 residues. CDR1 SGHTA and CDR2 FQGNSA come from the germline V gene. In nucleotides, the CDR3 is TGTGCCAGCAGCTGGGGGGAGAACACCGGGGAGCTGTTTTTT. Its protein product is CASSWGENTGELFF. Looking up the rest from reference TRBV7-2 and TRBJ2-2 gives the full variable domain: GAGVSQSPSNKVTEKGKDVELRCDPISGHTALYWYRQSLGQGLEFLIYFQGNSAPDKSGLPSDRFSAERTGGSVSTLTIQRTQQEDSAVYLCASSWGENTGELFFGEGSRLTVL.

This clonotype appeared many times. The V gene is TRBV12-3 or TRBV12-4, the J gene TRBJ2-3, with D perhaps assigned TRBD1 or TRBD2 (5 bases each). The CDR3 consists of 13 residues. V lost 6 bases and J lost 4, with 11 bases in between. CDR3: CASSLRGADTQYF. CDR3 nucleotide sequence: TGTGCCAGCAGCCTGAGGGGTGCAGATACGCAGTATTTT.

The rearrangement uses TRBV7-3 and TRBJ2-3; D gene unclear. The CDR3 consists of 12 residues. With 5 bases removed from V and 3 bases from J, the gap between germline ends came to 6 bases. Per the germline V gene, CDR1 is SGHTA and CDR2 is FQGTGA. CDR3 coding DNA: TGTGCCAGCAGCCCATGGACAGATACGCAGTATTTT. It codes for CASSPWTDTQYF.

At least ten counts were recorded for this clonotype. This chain connects TRBV20-1 to TRBJ1-4; 7 positions agree with TRBD1. Germline values: CDR1 DFQATT, CDR2 SNEGSKA (reference sequence). CDR3 length equals 14 residues. V shed 6 bases and J 1 base; nucleotides not matched to a gene: 5. The CDR3 region has the DNA TGCAGTGCGGGGCGGACAGGAACTAATGAAAAACTGTTTTTT. It translates to CSAGRTGTNEKLFF.

This clonotype has at least ten counts. The chain employs TRBV12-3 or TRBV12-4 and TRBJ2-2; D gene unclear. The germline V and J ends were trimmed by 3 bases and 3 bases, with 11 bases remaining between them. This CDR3 region has 15 residues. The CDR3 sequence: CASSFRAADTGELFF. In DNA, the CDR3 is TGTGCCAGCAGTTTTCGGGCCGCTGACACCGGGGAGCTGTTTTTT.

This chain joins TRBV6-4 and TRBJ2-1, with a tentative D call TRBD1 (6 bases). The CDR3 extends over 14 amino acids. V was cut by 8 bases and J by 3 bases, with 14 bases left in between. Germline V gives CDR1 MRHNA, CDR2 SNTAGT. The CDR3 loop is CASDTRGIYNEQFF. The CDR3 DNA reads TGTGCCAGCGACACAAGGGGGATCTACAATGAGCAGTTCTTC.

This clonotype was observed a few times. The chain uses TRBV29-1 and TRBJ1-1; TRBD1 agrees at 7 bases. Germline V gene lookup returns CDR1 SQVTM and CDR2 ANQGSEA. With V trimmed by 8 bases and J by 4 bases, 10 bases remained unmatched. The CDR3 contains 13 residues. The CDR3: CSTTPRDSTEAFF. The CDR3 DNA follows: TGCAGCACCACCCCACGGGACAGCACTGAAGCTTTCTTT.

In this sample, this clonotype turned up a few times. J is TRBJ1-5 and V is TRBV7-6, with a weak D call TRBD1 (5 bases). The CDR3 is 17 amino acids. Germline CDR1 and CDR2: SGHVS and FNYEAQ. V lost 1 base, J lost 7 bases, and 20 bases lay in between. The CDR3 DNA reads as TGTGCCAGCAGCTTAGGGGCGTTAGAAGGGGCGGGACAGCCCCAGCATTTT. Its translation: CASSLGALEGAGQPQHF.

V usage is TRBV7-9 and J usage is TRBJ2-3; D may be TRBD1 or TRBD2 (5 bases each). Germline CDR1 SEHNR, CDR2 FQNEAQ (reference sequence). The CDR3 contains 15 residues. Trimming stripped 5 bases from V and 1 base from J, with 13 bases between. Here the CDR3 DNA reads TGTGCCAGCAGCCCAAAGGGGACCCGCACAGATACGCAGTATTTT. Translated: CASSPKGTRTDTQYF.

The CDR3 nucleotides are TGTGCCAGCAGGCTCGACACAAACACTGAAGCTTTCTTT. It translates to CASRLDTNTEAFF. The gene calls are TRBV6-5 and TRBJ1-1, with no clear D. The CDR3 runs to 13 residues. The germline V gene encodes CDR1 MNHEY and CDR2 SVGAGI. V was trimmed by 6 bases and J by 2 bases, leaving 10 bases between them.

V gene TRBV20-1 combines with J gene TRBJ2-1; 9 bases line up with TRBD2. V trimming: 3 bases; J trimming: 0 bases; junction bases outside the gene matches: 6. Germline V gives CDR1 DFQATT, CDR2 SNEGSKA (reference sequence). This CDR3 is 16 amino acids long. The CDR3: CSAREISGSSYNEQFF. CDR3 coding DNA: TGCAGTGCTAGGGAAATTAGCGGGAGCTCCTACAATGAGCAGTTCTTC.

This clonotype was detected a few times. The rearrangement joins TRBV20-1 to TRBJ1-1; D call uncertain. Per the germline V gene, CDR1 is DFQATT and CDR2 is SNEGSKA (reference sequence). V lost 4 bases, J lost 3 bases, and 6 bases lay in between. This CDR3 is built from 11 residues. CDR3 nucleotide sequence: TGCAGTGCTACGGGGTACACTGAAGCTTTCTTT. It encodes CSATGYTEAFF.